The entry that follows covers one TCR beta chain sequence. What it recognizes is unknown. The PCR contained 60 Vbeta and 13 Jbeta primers. Method: immunoSEQ multiplex PCR; TCRdb's copy keeps in-frame clones and lacks some. This sample has about 170,000 clones, with 80% to 90% found just once. The data belong to a study of cytomegalovirus exposure and HLA in healthy donors. Study-wide results and limits: DRB1 showed the most TCR associations and HLA-C the fewest in a later analysis, as rates varied by HLA locus. Prior analysis indicated that the majority of TCR beta V segments exhibited productivity approximately 87% or approximately 30% of the time.

The CDR3 spans 16 residues. Germline V CDR1 and CDR2: MNHEY, SVGAGI. The V and J ends lost 4 bases and 0 bases, in that order; junction bases with no gene match: 5. The V and J genes are TRBV6-5 and TRBJ1-1; TRBD1 agrees at 10 bases. This TCR derives from a man under 40 in good health and CMV-seropositive. The sequencing sample was made of PBMCs. The DNA of the CDR3 is TGTGCCAGCAGTTTGACAGGGGGCCCTCTGAACACTGAAGCTTTCTTT. It codes for CASSLTGGPLNTEAFF.